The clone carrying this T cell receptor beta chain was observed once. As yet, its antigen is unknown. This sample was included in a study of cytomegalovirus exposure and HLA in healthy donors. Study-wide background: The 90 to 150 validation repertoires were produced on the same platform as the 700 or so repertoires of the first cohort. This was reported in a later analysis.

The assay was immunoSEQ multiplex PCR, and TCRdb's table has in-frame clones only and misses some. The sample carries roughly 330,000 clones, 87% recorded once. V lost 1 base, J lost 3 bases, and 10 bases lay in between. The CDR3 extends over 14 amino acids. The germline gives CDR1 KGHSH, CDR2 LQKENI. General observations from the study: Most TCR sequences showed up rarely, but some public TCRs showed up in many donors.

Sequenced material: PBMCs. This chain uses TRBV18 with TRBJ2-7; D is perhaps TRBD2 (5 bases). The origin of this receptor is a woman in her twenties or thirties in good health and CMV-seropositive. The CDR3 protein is CASSPQRPGYEQYF. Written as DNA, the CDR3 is TGTGCCAGCTCACCACAGCGGCCGGGCTACGAGCAGTACTTC.